This T cell receptor beta chain was retrieved from a study of T cells in Graves' hyperthyroidism and ophthalmopathy. Study-wide background: Peripheral blood draws took place at initial diagnosis, ahead of any treatment.

This clonotype appeared many times. These patients, aged 18 to 65, had recently diagnosed hyperthyroidism lasting under 2 months. The diagnoses drew upon clinical symptoms, serum thyroxine and TRAb, thyroid ultrasound and orbital computed tomography. CDR3 size: 13 residues. V dropped 8 bases and J dropped 5; count of bases not matched to a gene: 3. Germline values: CDR1 SGHDN, CDR2 FVKESK. What was amplified from RNA transcripts were TCR beta CDR3 regions. HTBI primers were the set used in a first-round RT-PCR of the TCR CDR3. TCRdb itself ran the multiplex PCR reads through MiXCR, one entry per CDR3 protein. The data show 350,000 to 450,000 distinct CDR3 sequences, 17% seen once.

This sequence joins TRBV14 and TRBJ1-1, with 12 bases identical to TRBD1. The sample consisted of blood. This sequence originates from a woman in her thirties with Graves' hyperthyroidism that later progressed to Graves' ophthalmopathy. CDR3 DNA: TGTGCCAGCCGGGACAGGGGGCGGACTGAAGCTTTCTTT. This codes for CASRDRGRTEAFF.